Sequencing of this T cell receptor (beta chain) was carried out in a study of blood T cell repertoires in COVID-19. Overall study context: There were acute and convalescent COVID-19 samples, and they came from the United States, Italy and Spain. Sources were T cells, B-cell-depleted T cells, or PBMCs; the material itself was cDNA or gDNA.

Germline values: CDR1 SGHTA, CDR2 FQGNSA. V dropped 2 bases and J dropped 6 bases, with 11 bases sitting between them. CDR3 length: 14 amino acids. Clones were sequenced by immunoSEQ multiplex PCR, and TCRdb holds only the in-frame ones, with some missing. The sample includes 150,000 to 190,000 clones, around 84% seen only once; the top ten take more than 7.5%. The sequencing sample was made of peripheral blood. The chain couples TRBV7-2 to TRBJ1-5; D call uncertain. The receptor's source is a woman between 45 and 65 years old with acute or convalescent COVID-19. CDR3 DNA: TGTGCCAGCAGCTTAAGCGGGGTTCGTCAGCCCCAGCATTTT. Amino acid sequence: CASSLSGVRQPQHF. The variable domain in full, with the rest retrieved from reference TRBV7-2 and TRBJ1-5, is GAGVSQSPSNKVTEKGKDVELRCDPISGHTALYWYRQSLGQGLEFLIYFQGNSAPDKSGLPSDRFSAERTGGSVSTLTIQRTQQEDSAVYLCASSLSGVRQPQHFGDGTRLSIL.